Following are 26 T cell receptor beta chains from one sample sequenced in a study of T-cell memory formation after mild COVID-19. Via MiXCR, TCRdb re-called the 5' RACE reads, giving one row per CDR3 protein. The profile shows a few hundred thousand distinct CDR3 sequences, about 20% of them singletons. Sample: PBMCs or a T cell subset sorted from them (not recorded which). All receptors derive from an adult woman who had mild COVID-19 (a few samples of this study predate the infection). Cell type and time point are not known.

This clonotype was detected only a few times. The CDR3 nucleotides read TGTGCCAGCAGCCAAGAAGAGCGGGCGGTGAGGGGACGGCATAATAGCAATCAGCCCCAGCATTTT. Translated, it gives CASSQEERAVRGRHNSNQPQHF. The chain couples TRBV4-2 to TRBJ1-5; tentatively, D is TRBD1 (5 bases). The CDR3 runs to 22 residues. Trimming shortened V by 0 bases and J by 0 bases, and 27 bases separated the two germline ends. In germline, CDR1 is LGHNA, CDR2 YNFKEQ.

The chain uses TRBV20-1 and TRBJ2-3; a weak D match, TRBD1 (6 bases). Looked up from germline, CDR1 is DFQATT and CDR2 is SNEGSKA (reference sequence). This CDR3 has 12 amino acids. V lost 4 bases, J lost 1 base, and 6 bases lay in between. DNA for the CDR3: TGCAGTGCTAAGGGGGGCACAGATACGCAGTATTTT. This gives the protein CSAKGGTDTQYF.

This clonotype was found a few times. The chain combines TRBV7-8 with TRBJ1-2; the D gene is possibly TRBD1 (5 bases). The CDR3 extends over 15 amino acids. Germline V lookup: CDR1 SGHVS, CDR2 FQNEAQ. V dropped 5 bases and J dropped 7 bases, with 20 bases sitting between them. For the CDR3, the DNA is TGTGCCAGCAGCCCCATAGAGTCCGGGGGTATTGGCTACACCTTC. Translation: CASSPIESGGIGYTF.

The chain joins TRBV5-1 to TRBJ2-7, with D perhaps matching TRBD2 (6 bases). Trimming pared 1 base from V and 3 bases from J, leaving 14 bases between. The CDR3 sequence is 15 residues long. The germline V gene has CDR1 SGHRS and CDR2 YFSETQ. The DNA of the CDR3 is TGCGCCAGCAGCTTGCAAGGAGGGGACCGCTACGAGCAGTACTTC. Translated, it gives CASSLQGGDRYEQYF.

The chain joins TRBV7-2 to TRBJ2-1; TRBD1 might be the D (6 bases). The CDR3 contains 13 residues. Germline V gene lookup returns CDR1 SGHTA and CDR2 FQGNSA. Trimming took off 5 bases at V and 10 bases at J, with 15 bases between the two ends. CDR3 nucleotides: TGTGCCAGCAGCATGGACAGATTTGAGGAGCAGTTCTTC. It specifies CASSMDRFEEQFF.

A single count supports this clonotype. This chain's CDR3 is CASSLDGGSEAFF. CDR3 DNA sequence: TGTGCCAGCAGCTTAGATGGGGGGTCTGAAGCTTTCTTT. The chain couples TRBV7-2 to TRBJ1-1; perhaps TRBD1 as D (5 bases). In germline, CDR1 is SGHTA, CDR2 FQGNSA. V lost 1 base to trimming and J lost 6 bases, with 9 bases between them. The CDR3 is 13 amino acids. Full variable domain (missing parts from reference TRBV7-2 and TRBJ1-1): GAGVSQSPSNKVTEKGKDVELRCDPISGHTALYWYRQSLGQGLEFLIYFQGNSAPDKSGLPSDRFSAERTGGSVSTLTIQRTQQEDSAVYLCASSLDGGSEAFFGQGTRLTVV.

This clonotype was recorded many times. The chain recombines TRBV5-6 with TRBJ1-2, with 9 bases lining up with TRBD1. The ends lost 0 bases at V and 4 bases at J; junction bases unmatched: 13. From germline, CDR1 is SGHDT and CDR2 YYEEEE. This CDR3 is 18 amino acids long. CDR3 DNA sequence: TGTGCCAGCAGCTTGGTGGGGGCCCGTTGGACAGGGGTCTATGGCTACACCTTC. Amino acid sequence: CASSLVGARWTGVYGYTF. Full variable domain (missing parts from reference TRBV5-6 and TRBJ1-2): DAGVTQSPTHLIKTRGQQVTLRCSPKSGHDTVSWYQQALGQGPQFIFQYYEEEERQRGNFPDRFSGHQFPNYSSELNVNALLLGDSALYLCASSLVGARWTGVYGYTFGSGTRLTVV.

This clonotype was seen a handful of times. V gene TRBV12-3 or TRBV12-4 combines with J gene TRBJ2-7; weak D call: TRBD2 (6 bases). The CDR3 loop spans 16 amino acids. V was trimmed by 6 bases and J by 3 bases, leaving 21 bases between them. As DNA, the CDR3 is TGTGCCAGCAGCCCCCTGGAGGGAGTAGAGGTCTACGAGCAGTACTTC. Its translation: CASSPLEGVEVYEQYF.

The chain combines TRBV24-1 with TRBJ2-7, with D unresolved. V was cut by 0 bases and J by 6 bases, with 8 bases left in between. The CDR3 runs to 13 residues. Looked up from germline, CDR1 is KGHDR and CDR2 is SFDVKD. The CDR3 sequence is CATSDLAVGEQYF. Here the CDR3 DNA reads TGTGCCACCAGTGATTTGGCTGTGGGCGAGCAGTACTTC.

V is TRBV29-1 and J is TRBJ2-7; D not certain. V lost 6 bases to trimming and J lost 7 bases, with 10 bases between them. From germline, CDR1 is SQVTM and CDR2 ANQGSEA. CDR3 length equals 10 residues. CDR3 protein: CSVRLEEQYF. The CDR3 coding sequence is TGCAGCGTCCGCCTGGAGGAGCAGTACTTC.

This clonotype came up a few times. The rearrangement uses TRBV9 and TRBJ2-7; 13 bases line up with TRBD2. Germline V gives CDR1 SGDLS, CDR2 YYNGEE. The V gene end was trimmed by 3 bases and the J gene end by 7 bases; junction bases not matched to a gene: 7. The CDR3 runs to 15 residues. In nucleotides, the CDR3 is TGTGCCAGCAGCGACGGACTAGCGGGGGTCAAGGAGCAGTACTTC. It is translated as CASSDGLAGVKEQYF.

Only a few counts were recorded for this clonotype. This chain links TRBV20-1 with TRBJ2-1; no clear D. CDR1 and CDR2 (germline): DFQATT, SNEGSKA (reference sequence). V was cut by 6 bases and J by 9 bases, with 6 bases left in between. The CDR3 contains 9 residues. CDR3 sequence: CSALAEQFF. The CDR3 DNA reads TGCAGTGCCCTCGCTGAGCAGTTCTTC.

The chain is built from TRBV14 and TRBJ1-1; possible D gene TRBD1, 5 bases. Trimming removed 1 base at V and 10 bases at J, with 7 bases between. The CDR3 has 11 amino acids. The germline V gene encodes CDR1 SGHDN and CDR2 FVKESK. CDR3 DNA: TGTGCCAGCAGCCAAGGTCAGGGAGCTTTCTTT. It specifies CASSQGQGAFF.

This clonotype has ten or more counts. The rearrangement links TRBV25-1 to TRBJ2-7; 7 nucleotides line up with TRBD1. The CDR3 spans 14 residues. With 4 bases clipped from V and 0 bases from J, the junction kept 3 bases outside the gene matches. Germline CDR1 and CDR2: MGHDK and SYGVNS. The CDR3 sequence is CASSGGGSSYEQYF. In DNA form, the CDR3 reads TGTGCCAGCAGTGGAGGGGGCAGCTCCTACGAGCAGTACTTC.

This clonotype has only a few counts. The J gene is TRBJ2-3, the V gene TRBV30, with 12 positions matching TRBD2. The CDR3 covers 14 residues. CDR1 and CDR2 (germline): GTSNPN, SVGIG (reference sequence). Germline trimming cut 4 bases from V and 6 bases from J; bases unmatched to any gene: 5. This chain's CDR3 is CAWTLAGGMDTQYF. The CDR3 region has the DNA TGTGCCTGGACGCTAGCGGGGGGGATGGATACGCAGTATTTT.

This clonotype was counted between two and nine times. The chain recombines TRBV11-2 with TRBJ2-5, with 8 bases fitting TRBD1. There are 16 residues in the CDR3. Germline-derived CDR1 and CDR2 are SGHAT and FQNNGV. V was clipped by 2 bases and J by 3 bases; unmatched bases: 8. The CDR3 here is CASSLRTGLVEETQYF. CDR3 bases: TGTGCCAGCAGCTTACGGACAGGGTTAGTAGAAGAGACCCAGTACTTC.

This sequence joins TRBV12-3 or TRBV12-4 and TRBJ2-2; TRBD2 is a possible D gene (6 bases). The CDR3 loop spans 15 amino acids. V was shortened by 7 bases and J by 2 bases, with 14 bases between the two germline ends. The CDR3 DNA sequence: TGTGCCAGCACCTCGGGACTTGAAAACACCGGGGAGCTGTTTTTT. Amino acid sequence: CASTSGLENTGELFF.

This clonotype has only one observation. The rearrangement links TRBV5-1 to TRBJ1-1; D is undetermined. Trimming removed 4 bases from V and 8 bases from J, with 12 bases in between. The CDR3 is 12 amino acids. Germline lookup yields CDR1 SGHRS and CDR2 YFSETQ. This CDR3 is CASSVTGIEAFF. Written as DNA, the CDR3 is TGCGCCAGCAGCGTAACCGGGATAGAAGCTTTCTTT. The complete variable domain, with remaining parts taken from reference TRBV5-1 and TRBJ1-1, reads KAGVTQTPRYLIKTRGQQVTLSCSPISGHRSVSWYQQTPGQGLQFLFEYFSETQRNKGNFPGRFSGRQFSNSRSEMNVSTLELGDSALYLCASSVTGIEAFFGQGTRLTVV.

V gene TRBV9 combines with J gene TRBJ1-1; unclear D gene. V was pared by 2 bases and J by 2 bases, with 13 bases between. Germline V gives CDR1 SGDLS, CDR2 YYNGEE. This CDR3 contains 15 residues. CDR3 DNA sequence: TGTGCCAGCAGCGTTATTCGGGGAGGCAACACTGAAGCTTTCTTT. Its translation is CASSVIRGGNTEAFF.

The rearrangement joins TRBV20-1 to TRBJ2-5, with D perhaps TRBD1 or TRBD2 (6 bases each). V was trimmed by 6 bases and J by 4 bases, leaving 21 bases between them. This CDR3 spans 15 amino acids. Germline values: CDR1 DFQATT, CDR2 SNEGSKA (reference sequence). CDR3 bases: TGCAGTGCCCCGTTCCCCCGGGGGCCAGGAGAGACCCAGTACTTC. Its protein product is CSAPFPRGPGETQYF.

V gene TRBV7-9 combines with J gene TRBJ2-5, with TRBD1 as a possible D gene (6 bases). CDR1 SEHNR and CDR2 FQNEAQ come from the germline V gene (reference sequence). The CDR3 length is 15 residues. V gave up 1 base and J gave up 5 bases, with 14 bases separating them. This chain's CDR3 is CASSLGTVVMETQYF. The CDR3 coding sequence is TGTGCCAGCAGCTTAGGGACAGTGGTAATGGAGACCCAGTACTTC.

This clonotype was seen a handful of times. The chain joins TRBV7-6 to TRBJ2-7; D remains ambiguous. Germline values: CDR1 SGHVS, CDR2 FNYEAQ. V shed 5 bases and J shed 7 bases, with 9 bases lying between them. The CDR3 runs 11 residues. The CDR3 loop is CASSDSWEQYF. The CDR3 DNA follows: TGTGCCAGCAGCGACTCGTGGGAGCAGTACTTC.

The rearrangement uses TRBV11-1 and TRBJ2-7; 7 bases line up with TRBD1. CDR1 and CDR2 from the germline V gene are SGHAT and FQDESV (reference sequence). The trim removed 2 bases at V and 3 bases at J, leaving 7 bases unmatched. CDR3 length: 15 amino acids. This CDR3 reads CASSLTPTGIYEQYF. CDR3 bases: TGTGCCAGCAGCTTAACCCCGACAGGGATCTACGAGCAGTACTTC.

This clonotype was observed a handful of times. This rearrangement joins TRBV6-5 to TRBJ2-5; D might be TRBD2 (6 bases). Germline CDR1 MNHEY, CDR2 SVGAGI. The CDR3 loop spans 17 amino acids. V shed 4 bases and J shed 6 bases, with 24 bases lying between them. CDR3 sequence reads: CASSSQSQSAGGQTQYF. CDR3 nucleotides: TGTGCCAGCAGTTCCCAATCCCAATCAGCGGGTGGTCAGACCCAGTACTTC.

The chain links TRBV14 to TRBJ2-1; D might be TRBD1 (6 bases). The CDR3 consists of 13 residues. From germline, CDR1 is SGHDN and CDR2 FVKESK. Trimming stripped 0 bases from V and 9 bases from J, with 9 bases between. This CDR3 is CASSQDLRGEQFF. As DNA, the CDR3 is TGTGCCAGCAGCCAAGATCTCAGGGGTGAGCAGTTCTTC.

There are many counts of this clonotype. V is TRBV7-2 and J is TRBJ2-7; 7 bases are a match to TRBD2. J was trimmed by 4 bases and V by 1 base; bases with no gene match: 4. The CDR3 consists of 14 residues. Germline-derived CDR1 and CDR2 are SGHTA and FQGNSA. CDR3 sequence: CASSLGGSLYEQYF. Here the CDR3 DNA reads TGTGCCAGCAGCTTAGGCGGGAGCCTATACGAGCAGTACTTC.